The next 27 T cell receptor beta chains were all read from a single sample in a study of CD8 T cells in Susac syndrome. Reverse transcription of roughly 0.5 to 1 ug RNA was carried out with random hexamers. TCRdb recomputed calls from the immunoSEQ multiplex PCR reads with MiXCR, one row per CDR3 protein. The repertoire has 80,000 or so distinct CDR3 sequences, 94% of them found once; the top ten carry about 0.5%. Sequenced input: CD8+ T cells from PBMCs. Source of these receptors: a human donor with Susac syndrome.

The chain joins TRBV28 to TRBJ2-7; D is perhaps TRBD1 (6 bases). Trimming removed 2 bases at V and 4 bases at J, with 9 bases between. The CDR3 loop spans 13 amino acids. Germline values: CDR1 MDHEN, CDR2 SYDVKM. The CDR3: CASSLRQDYEQYF. CDR3 sequence (DNA): TGTGCCAGCAGTTTAAGACAGGATTACGAGCAGTACTTC.

V usage is TRBV7-9 and J usage is TRBJ1-2; D not resolved. V was shortened by 1 base and J by 5 bases, with 8 bases between the two germline ends. This CDR3 contains 13 residues. Germline values: CDR1 SEHNR, CDR2 FQNEAQ (reference sequence). The CDR3: CASSLERFYGYTF. The DNA of the CDR3 is TGTGCCAGCAGCTTAGAAAGGTTTTATGGCTACACCTTC.

The rearrangement joins TRBV19 to TRBJ1-6; D uncertain. This CDR3 is 12 amino acids long. CDR1 is LNHDA and CDR2 is SQIVND in the germline V gene (reference sequence). V gave up 7 bases and J gave up 5 bases, with 6 bases separating them. CDR3 DNA sequence: TGTGCCAGTACCCGAGATAATTCACCCCTCCACTTT. It translates to CASTRDNSPLHF.

The chain links TRBV18 to TRBJ2-3; no firm D call. V was shortened by 6 bases and J by 1 base, with 11 bases between the two germline ends. The CDR3 is 14 residues long. Germline values: CDR1 KGHSH, CDR2 LQKENI. CDR3 in DNA: TGTGCCAGCTCGCCGGGCGAGGGCACAGATACGCAGTATTTT. Translating it yields CASSPGEGTDTQYF.

This chain links TRBV2 with TRBJ1-2, with 7 bases aligning to TRBD1. The CDR3 is made up of 12 amino acids. Germline trimming cut 10 bases from V and 6 bases from J; bases unmatched to any gene: 8. Germline V gives CDR1 SNHLY, CDR2 FYNNEI. CDR3 sequence reads: CATKQGLDGYTF. CDR3 in DNA: TGTGCCACCAAACAGGGGTTGGATGGCTACACCTTC.

The rearrangement links TRBV29-1 to TRBJ2-7; 10 nucleotides align to TRBD1. J was trimmed by 4 bases and V by 5 bases; bases with no gene match: 2. The CDR3 spans 12 residues. Germline V CDR1 and CDR2: SQVTM, ANQGSEA. The CDR3 reads CSVRQGAYEQYF. The CDR3 DNA reads as TGCAGCGTTAGACAGGGGGCTTACGAGCAGTACTTC.

This clonotype was picked up one time. The V call is TRBV6-5, the J call TRBJ2-3, with 13 positions matching TRBD2. The CDR3 covers 15 residues. Germline V gene lookup returns CDR1 MNHEY and CDR2 SVGAGI. With V trimmed by 2 bases and J by 7 bases, 3 bases remained unmatched. The CDR3 DNA follows: TGTGCCAGCAGTTACGGACTAGCGGGGGAGCATACGCAGTATTTT. Translated, it gives CASSYGLAGEHTQYF.

The V and J genes are TRBV6-5 and TRBJ1-1; D gene uncertain. The CDR3 totals 13 residues. Germline V gene lookup returns CDR1 MNHEY and CDR2 SVGAGI. The germline V and J ends were trimmed by 8 bases and 3 bases, with 13 bases remaining between them. CDR3 coding DNA: TGTGCCAGCTGTGACCGCTTGGACACTGAAGCTTTCTTT. Its translation: CASCDRLDTEAFF.

The chain couples TRBV20-1 to TRBJ1-1; a possible D gene is TRBD1 (6 bases). This CDR3 has 14 amino acids. Trimming removed 5 bases at V and 0 bases at J, with 13 bases between. Looked up from germline, CDR1 is DFQATT and CDR2 is SNEGSKA (reference sequence). The CDR3 sequence is CSARGQLLNTEAFF. The CDR3 DNA reads as TGCAGTGCTCGCGGACAGCTCCTGAACACTGAAGCTTTCTTT.

The chain links TRBV7-9 to TRBJ2-5; either TRBD1 or TRBD2 may supply D (5 bases each). The CDR3 is 14 amino acids. Deletions cut 8 bases from V and 0 bases from J, with 13 bases between. Germline assignment: CDR1 SEHNR and CDR2 FQNEAQ (reference sequence). CDR3 nucleotides: TGTGCCAGCGGCGTCGAGGGGAACCAAGAGACCCAGTACTTC. Translating it yields CASGVEGNQETQYF.

The chain uses TRBV20-1 and TRBJ2-1, with a weak D call TRBD2 (7 bases). The germline V gene has CDR1 DFQATT and CDR2 SNEGSKA (reference sequence). V shed 0 bases and J shed 8 bases, with 17 bases lying between them. CDR3 size: 15 residues. In nucleotides, the CDR3 is TGCAGTGCTAGAGATCCCGGGGGGCGAAGCGATGAGCAGTTCTTC. It encodes CSARDPGGRSDEQFF.

This clonotype came up once. This chain links TRBV7-9 with TRBJ1-4, with D unresolved. This CDR3 comprises 15 residues. Trimming stripped 5 bases from V and 5 bases from J, with 15 bases between. The germline V gene has CDR1 SEHNR and CDR2 FQNEAQ (reference sequence). CDR3 protein: CASSTTGSENEKLFF. The CDR3 coding sequence is TGTGCCAGCAGCACCACCGGATCTGAAAATGAAAAACTGTTTTTT.

The rearrangement uses TRBV4-3 and TRBJ2-2; D gene uncertain. Trimming stripped 0 bases from V and 7 bases from J, with 12 bases between. The V gene's germline CDR1 is LGHNA and CDR2 YSLEER. CDR3 size: 15 residues. CDR3 DNA sequence: TGCGCCAGCAGCCAAGATCGGGCTAGAGGCGGGGAGCTGTTTTTT. Amino acid sequence: CASSQDRARGGELFF.

The chain employs TRBV12-3 or TRBV12-4 and TRBJ2-1; TRBD2 matches at 8 bases. The junction had 3 bases not matched to a gene; V was cut back by 2 bases and J by 3 bases. The length of the CDR3 is 15 residues. The chain's CDR3 is CASSLPREGYNEQFF. CDR3 bases: TGTGCCAGCAGTTTACCCCGGGAGGGCTACAATGAGCAGTTCTTC.

The gene calls are TRBV2 and TRBJ1-1, with D possibly matching TRBD1 (5 bases). Between the trimmed V and J ends, which lost 8 bases and 1 base, there was a span of 17 bases. The germline CDR1 and CDR2 sequences are SNHLY and FYNNEI. The CDR3 sequence is 15 residues long. DNA for the CDR3: TGTGCCAGCCCGGGTGGATGGGGGAAGAACACTGAAGCTTTCTTT. It translates to CASPGGWGKNTEAFF.

The chain carries TRBV13 and TRBJ2-1; 7 positions match TRBD1. Trimming cost V 6 bases and J 9 bases; bases outside gene matches: 8. In germline, CDR1 is PRHDT, CDR2 FYEKMQ (reference sequence). CDR3 length: 13 amino acids. CDR3 bases: TGTGCCAGCAGTGTTGACAGGGCAGGTGAGCAGTTCTTC. Protein: CASSVDRAGEQFF.

A few counts support this clonotype. J is TRBJ2-7 and V is TRBV24-1; D not resolved. Germline V gives CDR1 KGHDR, CDR2 SFDVKD. This CDR3 has 11 residues. Trimming left V 12 bases short and J 3 bases short, with 11 bases between. The CDR3 DNA reads TGTGCCGTCGGATCCTTCTACGAGCAGTACTTC. It specifies CAVGSFYEQYF.

The chain links TRBV30 to TRBJ2-7; 8 bases line up with TRBD1. This CDR3 has 15 residues. J was trimmed by 7 bases and V by 5 bases; bases with no gene match: 16. Germline assignment: CDR1 GTSNPN and CDR2 SVGIG (reference sequence). CDR3 in DNA: TGTGCCTGGGTCCCTCCGGGACAGGATATGGGGGAGCAGTACTTC. It translates to CAWVPPGQDMGEQYF.

The rearrangement uses TRBV29-1 and TRBJ2-5, with a possible D match to TRBD1 (6 bases). The CDR3 runs 15 residues. The V gene lost 4 bases and the J gene lost 4 bases, with 19 bases spanning the gap. Germline CDR1 SQVTM, CDR2 ANQGSEA. In DNA form, the CDR3 reads TGCAGCGTTGGACCCCAGGGGAGATCGGGAGAGACCCAGTACTTC. It specifies CSVGPQGRSGETQYF.

The V and J genes are TRBV28 and TRBJ1-1; 8 nucleotides match TRBD1. CDR1 is MDHEN and CDR2 is SYDVKM in the germline V gene. After removal of 6 bases from V and 5 bases from J, the junction contained 5 bases not matched to a gene. This CDR3 region has 13 residues. For the CDR3, the DNA is TGTGCCAGCAGGGACAGGGATTGGACTGAAGCTTTCTTT. Amino acids: CASRDRDWTEAFF.

In its sample, this clonotype was seen once. The V and J genes are TRBV2 and TRBJ2-7; D remains ambiguous. The CDR3 loop spans 12 amino acids. Germline CDR1 and CDR2: SNHLY and FYNNEI. V was shortened by 5 bases and J by 0 bases, with 5 bases between the two germline ends. In DNA, the CDR3 is TGTGCCAGCAGTTGGGTCTCCTACGAGCAGTACTTC. Its translation is CASSWVSYEQYF. Complete variable domain (other parts from reference TRBV2 and TRBJ2-7): EPEVTQTPSHQVTQMGQEVILRCVPISNHLYFYWYRQILGQKVEFLVSFYNNEISEKSEIFDDQFSVERPDGSNFTLKIRSTKLEDSAMYFCASSWVSYEQYFGPGTRLTVT.

V usage is TRBV29-1 and J usage is TRBJ2-1; 8 bases align to TRBD2. Germline assignment: CDR1 SQVTM and CDR2 ANQGSEA. The CDR3 consists of 15 residues. The V gene end was trimmed by 4 bases and the J gene end by 2 bases; junction bases not matched to a gene: 7. The CDR3 region has the DNA TGCAGCGTTGTAGGACTAGCCGGGGCCTACAATGAGCAGTTCTTC. Its translation: CSVVGLAGAYNEQFF.

This chain uses TRBV12-3 or TRBV12-4 with TRBJ1-2; D unresolved. This CDR3 is built from 14 residues. With 3 bases removed from V and 1 base from J, the gap between germline ends came to 9 bases. CDR3 sequence reads: CASSLAVFNYGYTF. CDR3 nucleotides: TGTGCCAGCAGTTTGGCGGTATTTAACTATGGCTACACCTTC.

This clonotype was detected only once. The J gene is TRBJ2-1, the V gene TRBV18; possible D gene TRBD2, 5 bases. CDR1 is KGHSH, CDR2 LQKENI, per germline. V was trimmed by 3 bases and J by 4 bases, leaving 13 bases between them. The CDR3 spans 15 residues. CDR3 bases: TGTGCCAGCTCACCCCCCCGGACTGGGTACAATGAGCAGTTCTTC. Its protein product is CASSPPRTGYNEQFF.

This sequence joins TRBV9 and TRBJ2-2; TRBD2 is a possible D gene (6 bases). The CDR3 covers 14 residues. Germline V gives CDR1 SGDLS, CDR2 YYNGEE. V gave up 2 bases and J gave up 1 base, with 6 bases separating them. The CDR3 is CASSVGGNTGELFF. The CDR3 DNA follows: TGTGCCAGCAGCGTCGGGGGGAACACCGGGGAGCTGTTTTTT.

This sequence joins TRBV20-1 and TRBJ2-1, with TRBD2 identical over 8 bases. Germline CDR1 and CDR2: DFQATT and SNEGSKA (reference sequence). This CDR3 is 14 amino acids long. V dropped 2 bases and J dropped 9; count of bases not matched to a gene: 9. The CDR3 loop is CSARFRGGRGEQFF. CDR3 bases: TGCAGTGCTAGATTTCGGGGGGGCCGGGGTGAGCAGTTCTTC.

This chain uses TRBV28 with TRBJ1-5; the D gene is possibly TRBD1 (5 bases). Germline V gene sequence: CDR1 MDHEN, CDR2 SYDVKM. The CDR3 loop spans 15 amino acids. V lost 3 bases and J lost 0, with 9 bases in between. CDR3 amino acids: CASSLTVPSNQPQHF. The CDR3, as DNA: TGTGCCAGCAGTTTGACAGTACCTAGCAATCAGCCCCAGCATTTT.